The text below deals with one TCR beta chain. Sequencing used immunoSEQ multiplex PCR; TCRdb keeps in-frame clones, though not all of them. The sample includes approximately 220,000 clones, roughly 85% seen only once; the top ten take approximately 19%. The CDR3 has 16 residues. Germline CDR1 and CDR2: SGHTA and FQGNSA. Trimming took 4 bases from V and 0 from J; bases not matched to a gene: 5. The data originate from a study of blood T cell repertoires in COVID-19. Study information: Donors in the United States, Italy and Spain gave samples during acute or convalescent COVID-19.

Individuals aged about 18 to 89 years were recruited from approximately 24 US areas. The sequencing sample was made of PBMCs or T cells enriched from blood (not recorded which). The sequence was obtained from a man aged 35-49 years who had recovered from COVID-19. This chain uses TRBV7-2 with TRBJ2-1; TRBD2 agrees at 8 bases. In nucleotides, the CDR3 is TGTGCCAGCAGCTCCTCCGGGACTAGCTCCTACAATGAGCAGTTCTTC. It encodes CASSSSGTSSYNEQFF.